This T cell receptor beta chain was captured by sequencing in a study of T cells in Graves' hyperthyroidism and ophthalmopathy. Researchers amplified the TCR beta CDR3 regions from RNA transcripts. HTBI primers were employed in a first-round RT-PCR of the TCR CDR3. TCRdb itself ran the multiplex PCR reads through MiXCR, one entry per CDR3 protein. The sample yields fewer than 650,000 distinct CDR3 sequences, around 15% seen once. The J segment lost 5 bases and the V segment lost 7 bases, leaving 13 bases of the junction unmatched. CDR1 is SQVTM and CDR2 is ANQGSEA in the germline V gene. CDR3 length: 15 residues. The sample holds a few counts of this clonotype.

This TCR came from a woman aged 40-49 years with Graves' hyperthyroidism. The sample consisted of blood. V is TRBV29-1 and J is TRBJ2-5; TRBD2 matches 10 bases. The CDR3 loop is CSGGRVAGGGETQYF. The CDR3 bases are TGCAGCGGGGGCCGGGTAGCGGGAGGTGGGGAGACCCAGTACTTC.